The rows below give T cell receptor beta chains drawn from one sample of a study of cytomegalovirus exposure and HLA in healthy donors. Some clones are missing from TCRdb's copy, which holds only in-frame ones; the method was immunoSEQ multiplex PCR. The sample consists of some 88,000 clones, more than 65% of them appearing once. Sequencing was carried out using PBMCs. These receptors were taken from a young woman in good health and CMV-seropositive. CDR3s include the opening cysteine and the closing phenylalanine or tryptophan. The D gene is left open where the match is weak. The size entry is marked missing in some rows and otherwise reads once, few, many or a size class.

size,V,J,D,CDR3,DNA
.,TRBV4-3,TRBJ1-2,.,CASSQERRGDDGYTF,TGCGCCAGCAGCCAAGAAAGGCGGGGGGATGATGGCTACACCTTC
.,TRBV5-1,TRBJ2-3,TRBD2,CASSLGLAGGRADTQYF,TGCGCCAGCAGCTTGGGACTAGCGGGGGGGCGGGCAGATACGCAGTATTTT
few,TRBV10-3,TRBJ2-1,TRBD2,CATHGGDNEQFF,TGTGCCACCCATGGGGGGGACAATGAGCAGTTCTTC
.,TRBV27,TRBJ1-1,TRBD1,CASSRRQGANTEAFF,TGTGCCAGCAGTCGTCGACAGGGGGCAAACACTGAAGCTTTCTTT
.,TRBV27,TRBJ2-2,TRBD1,CASSLGRAGGSLGELFF,TGTGCCAGCAGTTTGGGTAGGGCAGGGGGCAGTCTCGGGGAGCTGTTTTTT
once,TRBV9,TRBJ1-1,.,CASSVGPGGNTEAFF,TGTGCCAGCAGCGTAGGGCCGGGGGGGAACACTGAAGCTTTCTTT
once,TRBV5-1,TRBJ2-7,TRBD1,CASSFEDRAYEQYF,TGCGCCAGCAGCTTTGAGGACAGGGCCTACGAGCAGTACTTC
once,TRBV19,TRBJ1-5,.,CASRPSGSNQPQHF,TGTGCCAGTAGGCCTTCCGGGAGCAATCAGCCCCAGCATTTT
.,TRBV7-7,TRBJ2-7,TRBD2,CASSLGSGASYEQYF,TGTGCCAGCAGCTTAGGCAGCGGGGCCTCCTACGAGCAGTACTTC
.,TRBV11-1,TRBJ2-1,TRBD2,CASSLRGGVAGWNEQFF,TGTGCCAGCAGCTTACGGGGGGGAGTAGCGGGTTGGAATGAGCAGTTCTTC
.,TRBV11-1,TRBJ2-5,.,CASSAVVAQETQYF,TGTGCCAGCAGTGCCGTGGTGGCCCAAGAGACCCAGTACTTC
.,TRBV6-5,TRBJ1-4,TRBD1,CASSGTGYNEKLFF,TGTGCCAGCTCAGGGACAGGGTATAATGAAAAACTGTTTTTT
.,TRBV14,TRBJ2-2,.,CASSQAAGGTGELFF,TGTGCCAGCAGCCAAGCGGCCGGGGGCACCGGGGAGCTGTTTTTT
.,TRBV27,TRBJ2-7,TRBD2,CASSRTLAGYEQYF,TGTGCCAGCAGTCGAACACTAGCGGGCTACGAGCAGTACTTC
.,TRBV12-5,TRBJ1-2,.,CASGLGSGANYGYTF,TGTGCTAGTGGTTTGGGATCCGGAGCTAACTATGGCTACACCTTC
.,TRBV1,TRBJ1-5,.,CTSSQGGDSGGGQPQHF,TGCACCAGCAGCCAAGGGGGGGATTCAGGCGGGGGTCAGCCCCAGCATTTT
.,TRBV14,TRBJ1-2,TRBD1,CASSSRTGGGGYTF,TGTGCCAGCAGCTCCCGGACAGGGGGAGGTGGCTACACCTTC
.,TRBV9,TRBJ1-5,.,CASSSTGGGQPQHF,TGTGCCAGCAGCTCCACGGGGGGAGGGCAGCCCCAGCATTTT
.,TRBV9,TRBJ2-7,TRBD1,CASSFAGTGVYEQYF,TGTGCCAGCAGCTTCGCCGGGACAGGGGTTTACGAGCAGTACTTC
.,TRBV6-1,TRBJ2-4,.,CASSELQAYIQYF,TGTGCCAGCAGTGAACTACAGGCTTACATTCAGTACTTC
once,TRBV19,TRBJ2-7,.,CASSITYGAYEQYF,TGTGCCAGTAGTATTACCTACGGGGCCTACGAGCAGTACTTC
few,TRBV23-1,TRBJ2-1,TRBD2,CASSLPGGLSGDTENNEQFF,TGCGCCAGCTCACTCCCCGGGGGCCTTAGCGGGGACACGGAGAACAATGAGCAGTTCTTC
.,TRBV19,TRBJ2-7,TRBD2,CASSTGTAGEQYF,TGTGCCAGTAGTACCGGAACAGCGGGGGAGCAGTACTTC
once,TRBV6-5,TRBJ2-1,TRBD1,CASSRQGEGNEQFF,TGTGCCAGCAGCCGACAGGGCGAGGGAAATGAGCAGTTCTTC
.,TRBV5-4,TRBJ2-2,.,CASSLPAVNTGELFF,TGTGCCAGCAGCTTGCCGGCGGTTAACACCGGGGAGCTGTTTTTT
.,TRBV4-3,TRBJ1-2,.,CASSQDPTVYGYTF,TGCGCCAGCAGCCAAGATCCCACGGTCTATGGCTACACCTTC
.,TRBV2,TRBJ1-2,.,CASTLGHNYGYTF,TGTGCCAGCACTTTGGGGCACAACTATGGCTACACCTTC
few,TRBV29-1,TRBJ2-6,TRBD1,CSVQTGGGSGANVLTF,TGCAGCGTCCAGACAGGGGGCGGGTCTGGGGCCAACGTCCTGACTTTC
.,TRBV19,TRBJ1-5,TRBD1,CASSLGQGVNQPQHF,TGTGCCAGTAGTCTGGGACAGGGTGTCAATCAGCCCCAGCATTTT
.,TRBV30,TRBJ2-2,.,CAWTGFTGELFF,TGTGCCTGGACAGGTTTCACCGGGGAGCTGTTTTTT
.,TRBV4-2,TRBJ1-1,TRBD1,CASSEDRAKNTEAFF,TGTGCCAGCAGCGAGGACAGGGCCAAAAACACTGAAGCTTTCTTT
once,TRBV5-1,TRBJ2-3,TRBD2,CASSPYKAGGSTDTQYF,TGCGCCAGCAGCCCCTATAAGGCGGGGGGATCTACAGATACGCAGTATTTT
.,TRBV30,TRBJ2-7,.,CAGGAGSYEQYF,TGTGCCGGAGGTGCCGGTTCCTACGAGCAGTACTTC
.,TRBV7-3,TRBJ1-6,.,CASSLTPSSSPLHF,TGTGCCAGCAGCTTAACGCCCAGTTCCTCACCCCTCCACTTT
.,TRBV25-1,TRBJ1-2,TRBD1,CASSEFPDRGYGYTF,TGTGCCAGCAGTGAATTTCCGGACAGGGGGTATGGCTACACCTTC
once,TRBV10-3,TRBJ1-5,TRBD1,CAISKQGGLQPQHF,TGTGCCATCAGCAAACAGGGGGGTCTTCAGCCCCAGCATTTT